The 22 T cell receptor beta chains in this list originate from one sample, sequenced in a study of cytomegalovirus exposure and HLA in healthy donors. With 60 Vbeta and 13 Jbeta primers, the PCR was carried out. Produced via immunoSEQ multiplex PCR; TCRdb's table is partial and in-frame only. The sample holds 190,000 or so clones, 80% seen once. The sequenced sample was PBMCs. The receptors stem from a boy younger than 18 in good health and CMV-seronegative.

Notes on this clone: Mismatch with germline at one junction end may stem from a read error. J is TRBJ1-1 and V is TRBV7-9; D not certain. From germline, CDR1 is SEHNR and CDR2 FQNEAQ (reference sequence). CDR3 size: 12 residues. CDR3 sequence (DNA): TGTTCCAGCAGCTTTAGAGGTACTGAAGCTTTCTTT. Amino acid sequence: CSSSFRGTEAFF. The full variable domain, its missing parts supplied by reference TRBV7-9 and TRBJ1-1, is DTGVSQNPRHKITKRGQNVTFRCDPISEHNRLYWYRQTLGQGPEFLTYFQNEAQLEKSRLLSDRFSAERPKGSFSTLEIQRTEQGDSAMYLCSSSFRGTEAFFGQGTRLTVV.

For this clone: The junction differs from germline at one of its ends, possibly a read error. The sample carries other DNA sequences with the same CDR3. J is TRBJ2-1 and V is TRBV7-6; 8 bases match TRBD2. This CDR3 has 16 residues. Germline V gives CDR1 SGHVS, CDR2 FNYEAQ. CDR3 nucleotides: TGTGCTAGCAGCTCGAGGGAGCTTGGGACTAGGAATGAGCAGTTCTTC. Amino acids: CASSSRELGTRNEQFF.

J is TRBJ1-5 and V is TRBV5-1; tentative D call: TRBD1 (6 bases). The germline CDR1 and CDR2 sequences are SGHRS and YFSETQ. Trimming stripped 3 bases from V and 6 bases from J, with 10 bases between. The length of the CDR3 is 13 residues. CDR3 sequence reads: CASSSGVSQPQHF. CDR3 sequence (DNA): TGCGCCAGCAGCTCAGGGGTTAGTCAGCCCCAGCATTTT.

The chain links TRBV6-6 to TRBJ1-1, with TRBD1 matching over 8 bases. This CDR3 has 15 amino acids. V was pared by 3 bases and J by 5 bases, with 8 bases of the junction left unmatched. Per germline, CDR1 MNHNY and CDR2 SVGAGI (reference sequence). The CDR3 nucleotides read TGTGCCAGCAGTTATACGGCAGGGGGCCGGACTGAAGCTTTCTTT. Protein sequence: CASSYTAGGRTEAFF.

The V call is TRBV30, the J call TRBJ1-5, with D possibly being TRBD1 (5 bases). V lost 2 bases and J lost 9, with 11 bases in between. The CDR3 sequence is 12 residues long. Germline loops: CDR1 GTSNPN, CDR2 SVGIG (reference sequence). The CDR3 bases are TGTGCCTGGAGTCTCGGGGGGAGGCCCCAGCATTTT. It specifies CAWSLGGRPQHF.

This chain links TRBV19 with TRBJ2-4; unclear D gene. CDR1 LNHDA and CDR2 SQIVND come from the germline V gene (reference sequence). Deletions cut 6 bases from V and 4 bases from J, with 19 bases between. The CDR3 loop spans 16 amino acids. The CDR3 DNA follows: TGTGCCAGTAGCCCTCAAGGTAGAGACAATAAAAACATTCAGTACTTC. The encoded protein is CASSPQGRDNKNIQYF.

V usage is TRBV5-1 and J usage is TRBJ1-2; 9 positions match TRBD1. Trimming at V came to 3 bases and at J to 4 bases, leaving 7 bases not matched to a gene. This CDR3 contains 15 residues. Germline-derived CDR1 and CDR2 are SGHRS and YFSETQ. CDR3 protein: CASSWGDRVSYGYTF. The CDR3 DNA reads as TGCGCCAGCAGCTGGGGGGACAGGGTATCCTATGGCTACACCTTC.

This chain connects TRBV7-9 to TRBJ1-2; the match to TRBD1 covers 7 bases. The CDR3 is 14 residues long. The V segment lost 5 bases and the J segment 7 bases; nucleotides outside the gene matches: 10. Germline V CDR1 and CDR2: SEHNR, FQNEAQ (reference sequence). CDR3 loop: CASSAGGPGGGYTF. As DNA, the CDR3 is TGTGCCAGCAGCGCAGGGGGACCCGGAGGTGGCTACACCTTC.

The rearrangement uses TRBV9 and TRBJ1-6; the D is unclear. V was clipped by 3 bases and J by 8 bases, with 15 bases between them. The length of the CDR3 is 15 residues. In germline, CDR1 is SGDLS, CDR2 YYNGEE. DNA for the CDR3: TGTGCCAGCAGCGGAGGGTCCCGGTCCTATTCACCCCTCCACTTT. This gives the protein CASSGGSRSYSPLHF.

This chain links TRBV10-3 with TRBJ2-7; D remains unclear. CDR3 length: 12 residues. The germline V and J ends were trimmed by 8 bases and 0 bases, with 8 bases remaining between them. Germline lookup yields CDR1 ENHRY and CDR2 SYGVKD. CDR3 DNA: TGTGCCATCTTGGGCAGCTCCTACGAGCAGTACTTC. Its translation is CAILGSSYEQYF.

The chain couples TRBV4-1 to TRBJ2-7; D not certain. CDR3 size: 17 residues. Trimming left V 2 bases short and J 5 bases short, with 22 bases between. Per germline, CDR1 MGHRA and CDR2 YSYEKL. The CDR3 bases are TGCGCCAGCAGCCAATCCTTACACCTCCCTCTCTTCCACGAGCAGTACTTC. Encoded protein: CASSQSLHLPLFHEQYF.

The chain employs TRBV30 and TRBJ1-2; no reliable D call. The germline V gene has CDR1 GTSNPN and CDR2 SVGIG (reference sequence). This CDR3 region has 12 residues. V gave up 1 base and J gave up 6 bases, with 9 bases separating them. CDR3 protein: CAWSAGSNGYTF. The CDR3 region has the DNA TGTGCCTGGAGTGCTGGCAGTAATGGCTACACCTTC. The variable domain in full, completed from reference TRBV30 and TRBJ1-2, reads SQTIHQWPATLVQPVGSPLSLECTVEGTSNPNLYWYRQAAGRGLQLLFYSVGIGQISSEVPQNLSASRPQDRQFILSSKKLLLSDSGFYLCAWSAGSNGYTFGSGTRLTVV.

The chain employs TRBV27 and TRBJ2-1; TRBD2 matches 8 bases. V shed 4 bases, J shed 4 bases, and the junction held 12 bases outside the gene matches. The CDR3 contains 17 residues. Germline CDR1 reads MNHEY; CDR2 reads SMNVEV (reference sequence). The CDR3 protein is CASSSLYTSGLYNEQFF. CDR3 DNA: TGTGCCAGCAGTTCCTTATATACTAGCGGACTTTACAATGAGCAGTTCTTC.

J is TRBJ2-7 and V is TRBV5-4; a weak D match, TRBD1 (6 bases). This CDR3 spans 15 amino acids. The germline CDR1 and CDR2 sequences are SGHNT and YYREEE (reference sequence). V dropped 4 bases and J dropped 0 bases, with 14 bases sitting between them. CDR3: CASSMGTPFSYEQYF. DNA of the CDR3: TGTGCCAGCAGCATGGGGACACCCTTCTCCTACGAGCAGTACTTC.

The CDR3: CAISRDSLFTDTQYF. The CDR3 nucleotides read TGTGCCATCAGTAGGGACAGCCTTTTCACAGATACGCAGTATTTT. This chain joins TRBV10-3 and TRBJ2-3, with TRBD1 matching 7 bases. This CDR3 region has 15 residues. Germline V lookup: CDR1 ENHRY, CDR2 SYGVKD. With V trimmed by 5 bases and J by 2 bases, 7 bases remained unmatched.

The V call is TRBV12-5, the J call TRBJ1-1, with TRBD1 as a possible D gene (5 bases). There are 13 residues in the CDR3. The ends were cut back, 1 base at V and 6 bases at J, with 9 bases in the middle. The V gene's germline CDR1 is LGHNT and CDR2 FRNRAP. DNA for the CDR3: TGTGCTAGTGGTTTGGAATGGGGCTCTGAAGCTTTCTTT. This codes for CASGLEWGSEAFF. The full variable domain, its missing parts supplied by reference TRBV12-5 and TRBJ1-1, is DARVTQTPRHKVTEMGQEVTMRCQPILGHNTVFWYRQTMMQGLELLAYFRNRAPLDDSGMPKDRFSAEMPDATLATLKIQPSEPRDSAVYFCASGLEWGSEAFFGQGTRLTVV.

V gene TRBV5-1 combines with J gene TRBJ2-7; perhaps TRBD1 as D (6 bases). The CDR3 is made up of 17 amino acids. Trimming removed 3 bases from V and 3 bases from J, with 22 bases in between. Germline CDR1 and CDR2: SGHRS and YFSETQ. The CDR3 protein is CASSSPQIGGADYEQYF. The CDR3 DNA reads as TGCGCCAGCAGCTCTCCCCAAATAGGGGGAGCTGACTACGAGCAGTACTTC.

This chain joins TRBV5-1 and TRBJ1-3; D uncertain. Trimming cost V 1 base and J 4 bases, with 6 bases left between them. In germline, CDR1 is SGHRS, CDR2 YFSETQ. The CDR3 covers 13 residues. The DNA for the CDR3 is TGCGCCAGCAGCTTGTCGGGAGGAAACACCATATATTTT. Amino acid sequence: CASSLSGGNTIYF.

The CDR3 nucleotides are TGTGCCAGCTCACTTCGGACGACAGGAGATGGCTACACCTTC. It is translated as CASSLRTTGDGYTF. The rearrangement uses TRBV18 and TRBJ1-2; perhaps TRBD1 as D (6 bases). Trimming left V 4 bases short and J 6 bases short, with 15 bases between. CDR1 and CDR2 from the germline V gene are KGHSH and LQKENI. This CDR3 has 14 amino acids.

This clone came up a few times. The CDR3 is CASSFRGGGKNEQFF. In DNA form, the CDR3 reads TGCGCCAGCAGCTTTCGGGGGGGCGGTAAAAATGAGCAGTTCTTC. This sequence joins TRBV5-1 and TRBJ2-1, with 8 positions matching TRBD2. This CDR3 spans 15 amino acids. V lost 2 bases to trimming and J lost 7 bases; unmatched junction nucleotides: 8. The germline V gene encodes CDR1 SGHRS and CDR2 YFSETQ.

CDR3 sequence: CSVVESSDTQYF. The CDR3 region has the DNA TGCAGCGTTGTCGAGTCTTCAGATACGCAGTATTTT. The genes are TRBV29-1 and TRBJ2-3; D uncertain. Germline-derived CDR1 and CDR2 are SQVTM and ANQGSEA. The CDR3 spans 12 residues. V lost 4 bases, J lost 4 bases, and 9 bases lay in between.

The V gene is TRBV7-9, the J gene TRBJ1-2, with 9 bases lining up with TRBD1. Trimming at V came to 7 bases and at J to 7 bases, leaving 13 bases not matched to a gene. CDR1 and CDR2 from the germline V gene are SEHNR and FQNEAQ (reference sequence). The CDR3 totals 15 residues. The CDR3 DNA reads TGTGCCAGCACACAAACAGGGGGCGGTTTGGCTGGCTACACCTTC. Protein product: CASTQTGGGLAGYTF.